This T cell receptor beta chain comes out of a study of shared clonotypes between healthy human individuals. Details on this clone: No antigen is known for it.

The study's findings and limits: Relative to clonotypes present in all four donors, those not shared had lower generation probabilities.

An even split of each subset's genomic DNA across several immunoSEQ plates was performed. Authors' data handling: There were no quality scores in the junction-only immunoSEQ sequences, so filtering differed. Generated by immunoSEQ multiplex PCR, the TCRdb table keeps only in-frame clones and is missing some. Clone size and V and J calls were adopted from that table, with D and trimming inferred from the DNA. The table includes some 1.5 million clones, 95% to 99% detected once. The sample taken for sequencing was naive CD4+ T cells sorted from blood. Specified subset: CD45RA+ positively selected. This clonotype originated in a man aged 25 to 45 in good health.

CDR3 nucleotides: TGTGCCAGCTCACCGGGGGGACAGCAGTATTTT. Translation gives CASSPGGQQYF. The V call is TRBV18, the J call TRBJ2-3; D is tentatively TRBD1 or TRBD2 (6 bases each). Between the trimmed V and J ends, which lost 3 bases and 11 bases, there was a span of 9 bases. CDR1 is KGHSH and CDR2 is LQKENI in the germline V gene. The CDR3 is 11 amino acids.